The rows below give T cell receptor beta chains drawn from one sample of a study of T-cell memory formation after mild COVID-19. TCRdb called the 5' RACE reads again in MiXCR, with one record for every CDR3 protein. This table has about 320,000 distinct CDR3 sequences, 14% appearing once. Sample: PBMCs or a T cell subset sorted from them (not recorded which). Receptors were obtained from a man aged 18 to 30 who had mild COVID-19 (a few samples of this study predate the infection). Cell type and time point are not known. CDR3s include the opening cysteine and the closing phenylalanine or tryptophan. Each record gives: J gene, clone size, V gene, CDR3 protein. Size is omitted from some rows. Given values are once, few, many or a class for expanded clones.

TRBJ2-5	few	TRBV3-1	CASSQDYLAVKTQYF
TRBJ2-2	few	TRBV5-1	CASATQGFTGELFF
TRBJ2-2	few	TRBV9	CASSALMTGELFF
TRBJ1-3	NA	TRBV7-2	CASSLGRGSGNTIYF
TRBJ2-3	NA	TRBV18	CASSMGQGGADTQYF
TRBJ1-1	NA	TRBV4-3	CASSQVPGTGNTEAFF
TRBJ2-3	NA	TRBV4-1	CASSQDRRTWEEDTQYF
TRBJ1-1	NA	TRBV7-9	CASSQPPRTEAFF
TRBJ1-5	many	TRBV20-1	CSARDSGRGSNQPQHF
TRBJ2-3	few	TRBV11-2	CASRSRDFQYF
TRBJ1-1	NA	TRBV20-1	CSASLVITEAFF
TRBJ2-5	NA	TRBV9	CASSVGLAGGPGETQYF
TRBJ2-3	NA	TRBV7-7	CASSLNLGMDTQYF
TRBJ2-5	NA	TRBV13	CASSGQGVHQGTQYF
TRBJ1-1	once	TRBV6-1	CASRIGDREAFF
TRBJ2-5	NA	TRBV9	CASSVGVAGGQETQYF